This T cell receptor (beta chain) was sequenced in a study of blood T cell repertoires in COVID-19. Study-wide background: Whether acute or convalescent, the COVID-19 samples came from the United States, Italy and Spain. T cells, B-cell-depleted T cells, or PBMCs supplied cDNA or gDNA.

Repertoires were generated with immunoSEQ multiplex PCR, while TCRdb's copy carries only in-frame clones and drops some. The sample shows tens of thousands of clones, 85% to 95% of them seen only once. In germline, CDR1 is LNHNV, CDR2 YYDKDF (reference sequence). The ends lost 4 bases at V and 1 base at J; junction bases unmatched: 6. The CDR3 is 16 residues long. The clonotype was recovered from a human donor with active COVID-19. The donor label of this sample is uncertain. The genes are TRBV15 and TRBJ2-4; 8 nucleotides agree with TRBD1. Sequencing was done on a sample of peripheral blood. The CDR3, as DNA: TGTGCCACCAGCACCCGACAGGGGTACGCCAAAAACATTCAGTACTTC. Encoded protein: CATSTRQGYAKNIQYF. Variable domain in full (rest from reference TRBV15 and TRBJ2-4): DAMVIQNPRYQVTQFGKPVTLSCSQTLNHNVMYWYQQKSSQAPKLLFHYYDKDFNNEADTPDNFQSRRPNTSFCFLDIRSPGLGDTAMYLCATSTRQGYAKNIQYFGAGTRLSVL.